This TCR beta chain was retrieved from a study of shared clonotypes between healthy human individuals. Some clones are missing from TCRdb's copy, which holds only in-frame ones; the method was immunoSEQ multiplex PCR. The repertoire consists of some 1.4 million clones, with roughly 95% occurring once and the leading ten covering approximately 1%. This CDR3 is built from 13 residues. Trimming took off 5 bases at V and 2 bases at J, with 10 bases between the two ends. CDR1 is SGHRS and CDR2 is YFSETQ in the germline V gene. The chain joins TRBV5-1 to TRBJ2-5; D is uncertain. Sample: naive CD4+ T cells sorted from blood. Subset of the sample: CD45RA+ positively selected. The TCR sequence derives from a man aged 25 to 40 in good health. CDR3 amino acids: CASSRAAQETQYF. The CDR3 DNA reads TGCGCCAGCAGTAGGGCGGCGCAAGAGACCCAGTACTTC.